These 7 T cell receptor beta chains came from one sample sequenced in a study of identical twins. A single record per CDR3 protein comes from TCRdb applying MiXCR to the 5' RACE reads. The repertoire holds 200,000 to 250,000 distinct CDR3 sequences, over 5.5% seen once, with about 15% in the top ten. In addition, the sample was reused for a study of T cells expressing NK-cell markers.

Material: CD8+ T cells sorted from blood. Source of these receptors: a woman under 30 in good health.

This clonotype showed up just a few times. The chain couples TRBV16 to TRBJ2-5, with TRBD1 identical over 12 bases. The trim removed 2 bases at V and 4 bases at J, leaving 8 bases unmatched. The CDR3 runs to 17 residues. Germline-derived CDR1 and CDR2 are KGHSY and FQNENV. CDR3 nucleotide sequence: TGTGCCAGCAGCCAACTACCGGGACAGGGGGCTCGAGAGACCCAGTACTTC. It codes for CASSQLPGQGARETQYF.

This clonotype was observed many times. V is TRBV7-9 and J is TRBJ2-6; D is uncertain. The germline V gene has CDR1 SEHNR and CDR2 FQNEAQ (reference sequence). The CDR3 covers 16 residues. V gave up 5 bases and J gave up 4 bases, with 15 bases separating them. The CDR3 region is CASSPEFPSGANVLTF. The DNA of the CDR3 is TGTGCCAGCAGCCCAGAGTTCCCCTCGGGGGCCAACGTCCTGACTTTC. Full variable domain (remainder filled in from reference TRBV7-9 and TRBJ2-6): DTGVSQNPRHKITKRGQNVTFRCDPISEHNRLYWYRQTLGQGPEFLTYFQNEAQLEKSRLLSDRFSAERPKGSFSTLEIQRTEQGDSAMYLCASSPEFPSGANVLTFGAGSRLTVL.

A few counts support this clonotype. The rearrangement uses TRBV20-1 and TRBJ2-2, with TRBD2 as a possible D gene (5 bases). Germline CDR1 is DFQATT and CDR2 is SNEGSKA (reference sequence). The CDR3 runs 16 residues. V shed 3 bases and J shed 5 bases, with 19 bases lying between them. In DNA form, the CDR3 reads TGCAGTGCTAGGACTACCGGCGACTCCTTTACCGGGGAGCTGTTTTTT. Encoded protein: CSARTTGDSFTGELFF.

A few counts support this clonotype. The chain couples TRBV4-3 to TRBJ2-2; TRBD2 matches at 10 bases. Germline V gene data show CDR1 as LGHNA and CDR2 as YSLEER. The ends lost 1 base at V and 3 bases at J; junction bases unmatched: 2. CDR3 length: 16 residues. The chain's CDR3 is CASSQVAGGDTGELFF. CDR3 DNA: TGCGCCAGCAGCCAAGTAGCGGGAGGCGACACCGGGGAGCTGTTTTTT.

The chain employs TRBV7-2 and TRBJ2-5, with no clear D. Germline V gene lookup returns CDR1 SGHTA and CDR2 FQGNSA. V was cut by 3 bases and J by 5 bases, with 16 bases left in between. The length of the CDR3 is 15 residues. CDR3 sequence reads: CASSLFLAVGETQYF. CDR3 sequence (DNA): TGTGCCAGCAGCTTGTTTTTGGCCGTTGGTGAGACCCAGTACTTC.

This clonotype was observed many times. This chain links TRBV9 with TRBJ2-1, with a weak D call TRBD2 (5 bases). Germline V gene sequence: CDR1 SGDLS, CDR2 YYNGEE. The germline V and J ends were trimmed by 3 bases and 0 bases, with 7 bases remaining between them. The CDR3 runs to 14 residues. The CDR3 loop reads CASSGTSSYNEQFF. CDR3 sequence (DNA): TGTGCCAGCAGCGGTACTAGCTCCTACAATGAGCAGTTCTTC.

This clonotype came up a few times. The CDR3 DNA reads as TGTGCCAGCAGCCCAAGGGGGGTCCGCGAGACCCAGTACTTC. It yields the protein CASSPRGVRETQYF. This chain links TRBV3-1 with TRBJ2-5; D may be TRBD1 or TRBD2 (6 bases each). Trimming shortened V by 4 bases and J by 5 bases, and 14 bases separated the two germline ends. The germline CDR1 and CDR2 sequences are LGHDT and YNNKEL (reference sequence). There are 14 residues in the CDR3.